This TCR beta chain was profiled in a study of blood T cell repertoires in COVID-19. Cohort assignment relied on participant-reported clinical history. This clone was seen only a few times. CDR3 length equals 17 residues. V lost 0 bases to trimming and J lost 0 bases, with 16 bases between them. Germline V gene data show CDR1 as SGHDT and CDR2 as YYEEEE. Generated by immunoSEQ multiplex PCR, the TCRdb table keeps only in-frame clones and is missing some. The sample has about 220,000 clones, 83% seen once. The sequencing input was PBMCs or T cells enriched from blood (not recorded which). This rearrangement joins TRBV5-6 to TRBJ2-7, with a tentative D call TRBD2 (7 bases). This receptor was obtained from a woman in her 50s who had been exposed to COVID-19. The CDR3 reads CASSLAFGGGPSYEQYF. CDR3 nucleotides: TGTGCCAGCAGCTTGGCGTTTGGCGGGGGCCCCTCCTACGAGCAGTACTTC.